The clone carrying this T cell receptor (beta chain) was detected only a few times. Its antigen is still unknown. The 5'RACE template-switching step produced TCR cDNA and added a universal primer site and UMIs. Using its own MiXCR run on the 5' RACE reads, TCRdb lists one record per CDR3 protein. The table has 360,000 or so distinct CDR3 sequences, 9.5% to 13% seen once. This sample stems from a study of T cells after yellow fever vaccination. After removal of 4 bases from V and 1 base from J, the junction contained 3 bases not matched to a gene. From germline, CDR1 is SGDLS and CDR2 YYNGEE. The CDR3 sequence is 17 residues long. Study-wide results and caveats: Abundant clonotypes from the bulk population could have been carried over as contaminants into FACS-sorted repertoires.

The TCR originated in a man aged 18 to 29 who received the YFV17D yellow fever vaccine. Here the sequenced sample was PBMCs, taken on the day of the first yellow fever vaccination. The V and J genes are TRBV9 and TRBJ2-2, with 14 nucleotides matching TRBD2. Here the CDR3 reads CASSPTSGGVNTGELFF. DNA for the CDR3: TGTGCCAGCAGCCCGACTAGCGGGGGGGTGAACACCGGGGAGCTGTTTTTT.